This is a list of T cell receptor beta chains from one sample in a study of T cells in Graves' hyperthyroidism and ophthalmopathy. TCRdb processed the multiplex PCR reads anew with MiXCR; each CDR3 protein has one entry. Of approximately 600,000 distinct CDR3 sequences listed, less than 25% are singletons. Sequencing input: blood. These receptors all come from a man younger than 40 with Graves' ophthalmopathy. The CDR3 runs from the conserved cysteine through the conserved F or W. Fields, in order: D gene, clone size, J gene, V gene, CDR3 protein, CDR3 DNA. D genes are given only for firm matches. Rows give clone size only sometimes, using once, few, many, or a class for an expanded clone.

D gene: TRBD2
clone size: many
J gene: TRBJ2-3
V gene: TRBV27
CDR3 protein: CASSSGLAGGGTDTQYF
CDR3 DNA: TGTGCCAGCAGTTCTGGACTAGCGGGAGGCGGGACAGATACGCAGTATTTT

D gene: NA
clone size: NA
J gene: TRBJ2-1
V gene: TRBV7-9
CDR3 protein: CASSPKGLLGNEQFF
CDR3 DNA: TGTGCCAGCAGCCCCAAGGGGCTGTTAGGCAATGAGCAGTTCTTC

D gene: NA
clone size: few
J gene: TRBJ1-1
V gene: TRBV6-2/TRBV6-3
CDR3 protein: CASSYDPNTEAFF
CDR3 DNA: TGTGCCAGCAGTTATGATCCGAACACTGAAGCTTTCTTT

D gene: TRBD1
clone size: few
J gene: TRBJ2-7
V gene: TRBV20-1
CDR3 protein: CSARLLDRGPEQYF
CDR3 DNA: TGCAGTGCTAGACTTTTGGACAGGGGGCCGGAGCAGTACTTC

D gene: NA
clone size: NA
J gene: TRBJ2-7
V gene: TRBV19
CDR3 protein: CASRRRDYEQYF
CDR3 DNA: TGTGCCAGTAGACGGAGGGACTACGAGCAGTACTTC

D gene: TRBD1
clone size: few
J gene: TRBJ1-4
V gene: TRBV4-2
CDR3 protein: CASSHPDRGFSTNEKLFF
CDR3 DNA: TGTGCCAGCAGCCACCCAGACAGGGGGTTTTCAACTAATGAAAAACTGTTTTTT

D gene: TRBD2
clone size: many
J gene: TRBJ2-1
V gene: TRBV27
CDR3 protein: CASSSGGSAPYNEQFF
CDR3 DNA: TGTGCCAGCAGTTCGGGGGGTAGCGCGCCGTACAATGAGCAGTTCTTC

D gene: TRBD1
clone size: few
J gene: TRBJ1-2
V gene: TRBV6-5
CDR3 protein: CASSYSPPGQGVDGYTF
CDR3 DNA: TGTGCCAGCAGTTACTCCCCACCGGGACAGGGGGTGGATGGCTACACCTTC

D gene: NA
clone size: many
J gene: TRBJ2-1
V gene: TRBV5-1
CDR3 protein: CASTTGDSSGYNEQFF
CDR3 DNA: TGCGCCTCCACGACGGGGGATTCGAGCGGGTACAATGAGCAGTTCTTC

D gene: NA
clone size: NA
J gene: TRBJ1-1
V gene: TRBV30
CDR3 protein: CAWSLHGGPNTEAFF
CDR3 DNA: TGTGCCTGGAGTCTCCATGGGGGCCCGAACACTGAAGCTTTCTTT

D gene: NA
clone size: many
J gene: TRBJ1-1
V gene: TRBV28
CDR3 protein: CASSSGLWGTEAFF
CDR3 DNA: TGTGCCAGCAGTTCGGGCCTTTGGGGCACTGAAGCTTTCTTT

D gene: NA
clone size: NA
J gene: TRBJ2-2
V gene: TRBV13
CDR3 protein: CASSLIKTDGMNTGELFF
CDR3 DNA: TGTGCCAGCAGCTTAATTAAGACAGACGGGATGAACACCGGGGAGCTGTTTTTT

D gene: TRBD2
clone size: NA
J gene: TRBJ2-1
V gene: TRBV5-1
CDR3 protein: CASSLAGLGQNEQFF
CDR3 DNA: TGCGCCAGCAGCTTGGCTGGACTAGGGCAGAATGAGCAGTTCTTC

D gene: NA
clone size: few
J gene: TRBJ2-5
V gene: TRBV9
CDR3 protein: CASSATGTGLGETQYF
CDR3 DNA: TGTGCCAGCAGCGCTACCGGGACGGGCCTCGGAGAGACCCAGTACTTC

D gene: TRBD2
clone size: once
J gene: TRBJ2-5
V gene: TRBV28
CDR3 protein: CASSRSGNGETQYF
CDR3 DNA: TGTGCCAGCAGTCGCAGCGGGAACGGAGAGACCCAGTACTTC

D gene: NA
clone size: few
J gene: TRBJ2-7
V gene: TRBV2
CDR3 protein: CASSEAQRDTNSYEQYF
CDR3 DNA: TGTGCCAGCAGTGAAGCGCAGAGGGACACAAACTCCTACGAGCAGTACTTC

D gene: NA
clone size: NA
J gene: TRBJ2-1
V gene: TRBV2
CDR3 protein: CASSGTDPSYNEQFF
CDR3 DNA: TGTGCCAGCAGTGGGACAGATCCCTCCTACAATGAGCAGTTCTTC

D gene: NA
clone size: few
J gene: TRBJ1-3
V gene: TRBV10-3
CDR3 protein: CAISGTDRNFSGNTIYF
CDR3 DNA: TGTGCCATCAGTGGGACGGACAGAAATTTCTCTGGAAACACCATATATTTT

D gene: TRBD1
clone size: NA
J gene: TRBJ2-5
V gene: TRBV24-1
CDR3 protein: CATGQGRQETQYF
CDR3 DNA: TGTGCCACCGGACAGGGGAGGCAAGAGACCCAGTACTTC

D gene: TRBD2
clone size: NA
J gene: TRBJ2-1
V gene: TRBV5-5
CDR3 protein: CASSLSGAGQFF
CDR3 DNA: TGTGCCAGCAGCCTGAGCGGGGCGGGGCAGTTCTTC

D gene: NA
clone size: many
J gene: TRBJ1-5
V gene: TRBV12-3/TRBV12-4
CDR3 protein: CASSLGQGSSNQPQHF
CDR3 DNA: TGTGCCAGCAGTTTGGGGCAGGGGTCGAGCAATCAGCCCCAGCATTTT

D gene: NA
clone size: many
J gene: TRBJ2-7
V gene: TRBV5-1
CDR3 protein: CASSRERAYEQYF
CDR3 DNA: TGCGCCAGCAGCCGGGAAAGAGCCTACGAGCAGTACTTC

D gene: NA
clone size: few
J gene: TRBJ1-6
V gene: TRBV20-1
CDR3 protein: CTLKRGENSPLHF
CDR3 DNA: TGCACCCTCAAGCGGGGGGAAAATTCACCCCTCCACTTT

D gene: NA
clone size: NA
J gene: TRBJ2-7
V gene: TRBV28
CDR3 protein: CASSSSWARHYEQYF
CDR3 DNA: TGTGCCAGCAGTTCCTCCTGGGCCAGACACTACGAGCAGTACTTC

D gene: TRBD2
clone size: many
J gene: TRBJ2-1
V gene: TRBV28
CDR3 protein: CASSSIAGGRESEQFF
CDR3 DNA: TGTGCCAGCAGCTCCATAGCGGGAGGCCGGGAGAGTGAGCAGTTCTTC

D gene: NA
clone size: NA
J gene: TRBJ1-2
V gene: TRBV27
CDR3 protein: CASSLTGQGVQSGYTF
CDR3 DNA: TGTGCCAGCAGTTTAACCGGGCAGGGAGTTCAGTCCGGCTACACCTTC

D gene: TRBD1
clone size: NA
J gene: TRBJ2-1
V gene: TRBV14
CDR3 protein: CASSQERSGQGYNEQFF
CDR3 DNA: TGTGCCAGCAGCCAAGAAAGGTCGGGACAGGGCTACAATGAGCAGTTCTTC

D gene: TRBD1
clone size: many
J gene: TRBJ1-5
V gene: TRBV7-2
CDR3 protein: CASSLYGTDNQPQHF
CDR3 DNA: TGTGCCAGCAGCTTATACGGGACAGATAATCAGCCCCAGCATTTT

D gene: NA
clone size: few
J gene: TRBJ2-2
V gene: TRBV12-3/TRBV12-4
CDR3 protein: CASMETGELFF
CDR3 DNA: TGTGCCAGCATGGAAACCGGGGAGCTGTTTTTT

D gene: NA
clone size: NA
J gene: TRBJ2-1
V gene: TRBV29-1
CDR3 protein: CSGVVLAGLNEQFF
CDR3 DNA: TGCAGCGGTGTGGTACTAGCCGGGTTGAATGAGCAGTTCTTC

D gene: NA
clone size: NA
J gene: TRBJ1-6
V gene: TRBV28
CDR3 protein: CASRNRAPPLHF
CDR3 DNA: TGTGCCAGCAGAAACAGGGCGCCACCCCTCCACTTT

D gene: NA
clone size: few
J gene: TRBJ2-6
V gene: TRBV5-1
CDR3 protein: CASSDLRGVGANVLTF
CDR3 DNA: TGCGCCAGCAGCGACCTCAGGGGTGTTGGGGCCAACGTCCTGACTTTC

D gene: NA
clone size: many
J gene: TRBJ1-1
V gene: TRBV5-1
CDR3 protein: CASSLVAGTEAFF
CDR3 DNA: TGCGCCAGCAGCTTGGTTGCCGGCACTGAAGCTTTCTTT

D gene: NA
clone size: NA
J gene: TRBJ2-2
V gene: TRBV12-3/TRBV12-4
CDR3 protein: CASTPVGDTGELFF
CDR3 DNA: TGTGCCAGCACCCCCGTGGGGGACACCGGGGAGCTGTTTTTT

D gene: NA
clone size: NA
J gene: TRBJ1-4
V gene: TRBV6-1
CDR3 protein: CASMRGTNEKLFF
CDR3 DNA: TGTGCCAGCATGAGGGGGACGAATGAAAAACTGTTTTTT

D gene: TRBD2
clone size: few
J gene: TRBJ2-1
V gene: TRBV6-5
CDR3 protein: CASSYPPGTSTDEQFF
CDR3 DNA: TGTGCCAGCAGTTACCCACCCGGGACTAGCACCGATGAGCAGTTCTTC